This passage covers 24 T cell receptor beta chains from one sample sequenced in a study of T cell repertoires in cytomegalovirus infection. TCRdb passed the reads through MiXCR, listing each CDR3 protein once. The data show roughly 640,000 distinct CDR3 sequences, roughly a quarter seen once. Sequencing was carried out using CD8+ T cells from PBMCs. Source of these receptors: a human donor in good health (CMV status not recorded). Some clones in this sample may be carry-over from other donors' samples.

This clonotype was observed at least ten times. The CDR3 sequence: CASSFQPGQGSTGELFF. The CDR3 DNA reads TGTGCCAGCAGCTTCCAACCCGGACAGGGCAGCACCGGGGAGCTGTTTTTT. The chain uses TRBV12-3 or TRBV12-4 and TRBJ2-2; the match to TRBD1 covers 8 bases. V gave up 6 bases and J gave up 4 bases; unmatched junction bases: 13. The CDR3 extends over 17 amino acids.

This clonotype was seen repeatedly, ten times or more. V usage is TRBV7-6 and J usage is TRBJ2-5, with TRBD2 identical over 7 bases. V shed 5 bases, J shed 3 bases, and the junction held 3 bases outside the gene matches. This CDR3 region has 13 residues. The germline V gene encodes CDR1 SGHVS and CDR2 FNYEAQ. This CDR3 is CASSPSGEETQYF. The CDR3 coding sequence is TGTGCCAGCAGCCCAAGCGGGGAAGAGACCCAGTACTTC.

In this sample, this clonotype turned up many times. This sequence joins TRBV7-3 and TRBJ2-1, with D perhaps being TRBD1 or TRBD2 (5 bases each). Looked up from germline, CDR1 is SGHTA and CDR2 is FQGTGA. With 4 bases removed from V and 8 bases from J, the gap between germline ends came to 12 bases. The CDR3 consists of 13 residues. For the CDR3, the DNA is TGTGCCAGCAGCTACGGGACGGTATATGAGCAGTTCTTC. Encoded protein: CASSYGTVYEQFF.

The genes are TRBV6-6 and TRBJ2-5; possibly TRBD2 for D (5 bases). The germline V gene has CDR1 MNHNY and CDR2 SVGAGI (reference sequence). V was pared by 2 bases and J by 1 base, with 14 bases between. This CDR3 has 16 amino acids. The CDR3 protein is CASSYKREWGQETQYF. The CDR3 DNA sequence: TGTGCCAGCAGTTACAAGAGGGAGTGGGGCCAAGAGACCCAGTACTTC.

This clonotype showed up many times. V is TRBV7-2 and J is TRBJ2-3; D not certain. This CDR3 has 15 amino acids. Germline assignment: CDR1 SGHTA and CDR2 FQGNSA. V lost 5 bases to trimming and J lost 0 bases, with 12 bases between them. The CDR3 sequence is CASSLSRLSTDTQYF. In DNA, the CDR3 is TGTGCCAGCAGCCTTAGCCGTCTAAGCACAGATACGCAGTATTTT.

This clonotype has only a few counts. The CDR3 loop is CSPAPPKLGSTDTQYF. Here the CDR3 DNA reads TGCAGCCCCGCCCCCCCTAAACTTGGGAGCACAGATACGCAGTATTTT. J is TRBJ2-3 and V is TRBV29-1; the D is unclear. Germline CDR1 SQVTM, CDR2 ANQGSEA. V lost 8 bases and J 0 bases, leaving 21 bases between the germline ends. The CDR3 covers 16 residues.

CDR3 DNA sequence: TGTGCCAGCTCTGAGGTTACCTACGAGCAGTACTTC. Amino acid sequence: CASSEVTYEQYF. V and J are TRBV6-6 and TRBJ2-7; D not resolved. Trimming left V 8 bases short and J 2 bases short, with 10 bases between. The V gene's germline CDR1 is MNHNY and CDR2 SVGAGI (reference sequence). The CDR3 has 12 amino acids.

Regarding this clonotype: A read error is possible here, since a much larger clone lies one base away. The rearrangement uses TRBV7-9 and TRBJ2-7, with a weak D call TRBD1 (5 bases). Germline CDR1 SEHNR, CDR2 FQNEAQ (reference sequence). This CDR3 region has 12 residues. The V end was cut by 4 bases, the J end by 3 bases, with 7 bases between. The CDR3 protein is CASSSRVYEQYF. For the CDR3, the DNA is TGTGCCAGCAGCTCCAGGGTCTACGAGCAGTACTTC.

V gene TRBV5-5 combines with J gene TRBJ2-2; TRBD1 matches at 8 bases. The V and J ends lost 4 bases and 2 bases, in that order; junction bases with no gene match: 7. The germline gives CDR1 SGHKS, CDR2 YYEKEE (reference sequence). The CDR3 sequence is 16 residues long. The CDR3 DNA is TGTGCCAGCAGCCACGGACAGGGATTCAACACCGGGGAGCTGTTTTTT. Protein sequence: CASSHGQGFNTGELFF.

This clonotype has ten or more counts. The chain has TRBV10-3 and TRBJ2-1; 8 nucleotides agree with TRBD2. Unmatched junction bases numbered 4, after V lost 6 bases and J lost 3 bases. The CDR3 covers 14 residues. Looked up from germline, CDR1 is ENHRY and CDR2 is SYGVKD. In DNA, the CDR3 is TGTGCCATCAGAAAGGGACTAGGCTACAATGAGCAGTTCTTC. This sequence encodes CAIRKGLGYNEQFF.

The gene calls are TRBV6-4 and TRBJ2-1; D may correspond to TRBD1 or TRBD2 (6 bases each). V was cut by 11 bases and J by 2 bases, with 16 bases left in between. The CDR3 contains 14 residues. Germline V gene sequence: CDR1 MRHNA, CDR2 SNTAGT. CDR3 nucleotide sequence: TGTGCCGTTAGGGGGACTGGACCCTACAATGAGCAGTTCTTC. This gives the protein CAVRGTGPYNEQFF.

This chain links TRBV7-3 with TRBJ2-1; 12 bases match TRBD1. The CDR3 runs to 15 residues. The junction had 10 bases not matched to a gene; V was cut back by 4 bases and J by 12 bases. Germline CDR1 reads SGHTA; CDR2 reads FQGTGA. The CDR3, as DNA: TGTGCCAGCAGCTCCGGGACAGGGGGCGAAGCCGGGCAGTTCTTC. Its protein is CASSSGTGGEAGQFF.

The rearrangement links TRBV11-2 to TRBJ2-7; D gene unclear. Between the trimmed V and J ends, which lost 0 bases and 0 bases, there was a span of 9 bases. Germline V gene sequence: CDR1 SGHAT, CDR2 FQNNGV. CDR3 length: 15 amino acids. The chain's CDR3 is CASSLDLSDSYEQYV. The CDR3 coding sequence is TGTGCCAGCAGCTTAGATCTATCCGACTCCTACGAGCAGTACGTC.

The V call is TRBV29-1, the J call TRBJ2-2; D tentatively fits TRBD1 or TRBD2 (5 bases each). Germline V gene sequence: CDR1 SQVTM, CDR2 ANQGSEA. The V gene lost 7 bases and the J gene lost 2 bases, with 14 bases spanning the gap. The CDR3 covers 14 residues. The CDR3 DNA reads as TGCAGCGCCGAATCAGGGACCAACACCGGGGAGCTGTTTTTT. Translating gives CSAESGTNTGELFF.

This clonotype was counted only a few times. The chain is built from TRBV27 and TRBJ2-2; D is ambiguous. With 5 bases removed from V and 8 bases from J, the gap between germline ends came to 9 bases. This CDR3 contains 12 residues. CDR1 MNHEY and CDR2 SMNVEV come from the germline V gene (reference sequence). This CDR3 is CASSPPTGELFF. The CDR3 bases are TGTGCCAGCAGTCCCCCTACGGGGGAGCTGTTTTTT.

This clonotype was seen more than once but under ten times. The V call is TRBV7-6, the J call TRBJ1-4; D uncertain. The germline V gene has CDR1 SGHVS and CDR2 FNYEAQ. The CDR3 loop spans 14 amino acids. V lost 0 bases and J 5 bases, leaving 7 bases between the germline ends. CDR3 sequence reads: CASSLALENEKLFF. CDR3 sequence (DNA): TGTGCCAGCAGCTTAGCTTTAGAGAATGAAAAACTGTTTTTT.

This clonotype was observed a few times. The rearrangement links TRBV7-9 to TRBJ1-4, with TRBD1 identical over 7 bases. V lost 5 bases and J lost 0; bases outside the gene matches: 6. The germline V gene has CDR1 SEHNR and CDR2 FQNEAQ (reference sequence). CDR3 size: 16 residues. The CDR3 reads CASSPRTGATNEKLFF. In DNA, the CDR3 is TGTGCCAGCAGCCCAAGGACAGGAGCAACTAATGAAAAACTGTTTTTT.

Only a few counts were recorded for this clonotype. V gene TRBV7-6 combines with J gene TRBJ2-5, with D perhaps assigned TRBD1 or TRBD2 (6 bases each). Germline V gene data show CDR1 as SGHVS and CDR2 as FNYEAQ. The CDR3 is made up of 15 amino acids. Trimming left V 3 bases short and J 3 bases short, with 14 bases between. For the CDR3, the DNA is TGTGCCAGCAGCTTTCTGGGGGGCGGGGAAGAGACCCAGTACTTC. Amino acid sequence: CASSFLGGGEETQYF.

As for this clonotype: This may be a read error, as it is one base from a much larger clone. The rearrangement uses TRBV7-9 and TRBJ2-3; D unclear. The CDR3 is 14 amino acids. Germline V CDR1 and CDR2: SEHNR, FQNEAQ (reference sequence). CDR3 amino acids: CVSKRRLVTDTQYF. As DNA, the CDR3 is TGTGTCAGCAAGAGGCGGCTAGTAACAGATACGCAGTATTTT.

V usage is TRBV6-1 and J usage is TRBJ2-4, with no clear D. Germline values: CDR1 MNHNS, CDR2 SASEGT. Trimming removed 6 bases from V and 8 bases from J, with 14 bases in between. This CDR3 is built from 13 residues. In DNA form, the CDR3 reads TGTGCCAGCAGGCCCATTGGCATAGACATTCAGTACTTC. Its translation is CASRPIGIDIQYF.

This clonotype came up many times. V and J are TRBV15 and TRBJ2-1; 9 bases agree with TRBD1. J lost 6 bases, V lost 5 bases, and 5 bases had no gene match. Germline V gene sequence: CDR1 LNHNV, CDR2 YYDKDF (reference sequence). CDR3 size: 14 residues. This CDR3 is CATSPDRGVNEQFF. Here the CDR3 DNA reads TGTGCCACCAGCCCGGACAGGGGTGTCAATGAGCAGTTCTTC. Filled out from reference TRBV15 and TRBJ2-1, the complete variable domain reads DAMVIQNPRYQVTQFGKPVTLSCSQTLNHNVMYWYQQKSSQAPKLLFHYYDKDFNNEADTPDNFQSRRPNTSFCFLDIRSPGLGDTAMYLCATSPDRGVNEQFFGPGTRLTVL.

Remarks on this clonotype: At one boundary the junction diverges from the germline segment, which might be a read error. This chain connects TRBV7-9 to TRBJ2-3, with D hard to call. This CDR3 region has 15 residues. In germline, CDR1 is SEHNR, CDR2 FQNEAQ (reference sequence). CDR3 sequence: CASSPTEGRTDAQYF. The CDR3 DNA follows: TGTGCCAGCAGCCCCACCGAAGGCCGCACAGATGCGCAGTATTTT.

There are many counts of this clonotype. The genes are TRBV12-3 or TRBV12-4 and TRBJ2-5, with 9 bases aligning to TRBD1. V was pared by 6 bases and J by 0 bases, with 8 bases of the junction left unmatched. The CDR3 has 16 amino acids. Here the CDR3 reads CASSNAGTGYQETQYF. The DNA for the CDR3 is TGTGCCAGCAGCAACGCCGGGACAGGGTACCAAGAGACCCAGTACTTC.

The chain combines TRBV2 with TRBJ2-5; no clear D. The CDR3 has 15 residues. V was clipped by 7 bases and J by 0 bases, with 15 bases between them. The germline V gene encodes CDR1 SNHLY and CDR2 FYNNEI. The chain's CDR3 is CASKNPHRDQETQYF. The DNA for the CDR3 is TGTGCCAGCAAAAACCCTCACAGAGACCAAGAGACCCAGTACTTC.